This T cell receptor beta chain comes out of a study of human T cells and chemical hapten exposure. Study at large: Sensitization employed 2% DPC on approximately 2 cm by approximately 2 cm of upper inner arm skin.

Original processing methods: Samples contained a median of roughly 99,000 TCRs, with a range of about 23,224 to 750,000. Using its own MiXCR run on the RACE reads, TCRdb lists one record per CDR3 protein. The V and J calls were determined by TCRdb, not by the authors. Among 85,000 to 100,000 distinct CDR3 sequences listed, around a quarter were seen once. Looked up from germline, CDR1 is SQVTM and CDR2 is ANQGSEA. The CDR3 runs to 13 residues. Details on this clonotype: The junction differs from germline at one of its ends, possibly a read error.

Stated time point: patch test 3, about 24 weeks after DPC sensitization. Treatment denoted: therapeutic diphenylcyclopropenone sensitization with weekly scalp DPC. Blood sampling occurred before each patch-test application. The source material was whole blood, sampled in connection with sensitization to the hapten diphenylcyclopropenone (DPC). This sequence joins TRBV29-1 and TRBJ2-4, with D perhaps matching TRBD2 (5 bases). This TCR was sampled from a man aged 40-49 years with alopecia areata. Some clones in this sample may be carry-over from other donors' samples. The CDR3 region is CIVATSAVEIQYF. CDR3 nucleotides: TGCATCGTTGCTACTAGTGCCGTAGAGATTCAGTACTTC. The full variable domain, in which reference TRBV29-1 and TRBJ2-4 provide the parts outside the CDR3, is SAVISQKPSRDICQRGTSLTIQCQVDSQVTMMFWYRQQPGQSLTLIATANQGSEATYESGFVIDKFPISRPNLTFSTLTVSNMSPEDSSIYLCIVATSAVEIQYFGAGTRLSVL.